The next 26 T cell receptor beta chains were all read from a single sample in a study of early T cells in non-severe SARS-CoV-2 infection. TCRdb fed the 5' RACE reads into MiXCR, producing one record per CDR3 protein. The sample records 70,000 to 95,000 distinct CDR3 sequences, about 17% being singletons. Input material: whole blood. The receptors stem from an adult who was a healthcare worker with PCR-confirmed SARS-CoV-2 infection or an uninfected control (not recorded which).

This clonotype was found many times. The chain has TRBV5-1 and TRBJ2-5, with D possibly being TRBD2 (6 bases). The CDR3 is 15 residues long. Trimming shortened V by 5 bases and J by 3 bases, and 17 bases separated the two germline ends. Per germline, CDR1 SGHRS and CDR2 YFSETQ. DNA of the CDR3: TGCGCCAGCAGTGAGCGCGGGACTGTTAAAGAGACCCAGTACTTC. This translates into CASSERGTVKETQYF.

V gene TRBV11-3 combines with J gene TRBJ2-1; 8 nucleotides align to TRBD2. Trimming removed 2 bases from V and 9 bases from J; junction bases left unmatched: 9. CDR3 length: 15 amino acids. Per germline, CDR1 SGHNT and CDR2 YENEEA. The CDR3 nucleotides are TGTGCCAGCAGCTTACCCCGGACTAGCTCTAGTGAGCAGTTCTTC. Translation: CASSLPRTSSSEQFF.

This clonotype was picked up a small number of times. V and J are TRBV13 and TRBJ2-2; D is possibly TRBD2 (6 bases). The CDR3 runs 16 residues. Looked up from germline, CDR1 is PRHDT and CDR2 is FYEKMQ (reference sequence). Trimming took off 5 bases at V and 0 bases at J, with 13 bases between the two ends. The CDR3 sequence: CASSPAGIANTGELFF. The CDR3 nucleotides read TGTGCCAGCAGCCCCGCGGGGATTGCGAACACCGGGGAGCTGTTTTTT.

This clonotype was observed a handful of times. The chain carries TRBV6-1 and TRBJ1-5; the match to TRBD1 covers 8 bases. J was trimmed by 6 bases and V by 6 bases; bases with no gene match: 7. Looked up from germline, CDR1 is MNHNS and CDR2 is SASEGT. This CDR3 has 14 amino acids. CDR3 in DNA: TGTGCCAGCAGGGAGACAGGGGTGATTCAGCCCCAGCATTTT. This sequence encodes CASRETGVIQPQHF.

This clonotype was detected a few times. CDR3 protein: CAWAPGTDTQYF. Written as DNA, the CDR3 is TGTGCCTGGGCACCCGGCACAGATACGCAGTATTTT. This sequence joins TRBV30 and TRBJ2-3; D gene unclear. Trimming stripped 5 bases from V and 1 base from J, with 7 bases between. Germline V gene data show CDR1 as GTSNPN and CDR2 as SVGIG (reference sequence). This CDR3 contains 12 residues.

The V gene is TRBV6-6, the J gene TRBJ2-3, with 8 positions matching TRBD2. This CDR3 has 15 amino acids. Germline CDR1 MNHNY, CDR2 SVGAGI (reference sequence). V dropped 3 bases and J dropped 4; count of bases not matched to a gene: 6. The DNA for the CDR3 is TGTGCCAGCAGTTATCACGGGGGGGCCGCAGATACGCAGTATTTT. Protein: CASSYHGGAADTQYF.

The gene calls are TRBV18 and TRBJ1-4, with TRBD1 as a possible D gene (5 bases). In germline, CDR1 is KGHSH, CDR2 LQKENI. V lost 3 bases to trimming and J lost 8 bases, with 13 bases between them. The CDR3 covers 14 residues. CDR3 region: CASSPDGGWEKLFF. CDR3 coding DNA: TGTGCCAGCTCACCGGACGGGGGTTGGGAAAAACTGTTTTTT.

The gene calls are TRBV29-1 and TRBJ2-1; no reliable D call. The CDR3 extends over 12 amino acids. Trimming removed 2 bases from V and 4 bases from J, with 6 bases in between. Germline lookup yields CDR1 SQVTM and CDR2 ANQGSEA. In nucleotides, the CDR3 is TGCAGCGTTGAATTTCAGTACAATGAGCAGTTCTTC. The encoded protein is CSVEFQYNEQFF.

This clonotype has just a few counts. This sequence joins TRBV20-1 and TRBJ2-1; D is unresolved. CDR1 DFQATT and CDR2 SNEGSKA come from the germline V gene (reference sequence). This CDR3 contains 15 residues. V was clipped by 6 bases and J by 7 bases, with 22 bases between them. The CDR3 reads CSATPRLYGRNEQFF. The CDR3 DNA reads TGCAGTGCAACTCCGCGGCTCTACGGTAGGAATGAGCAGTTCTTC.

The CDR3 region has the DNA TGTGCCAGCAGGGCTCGGACAGGCGCCGAGCAGTACTTC. It translates to CASRARTGAEQYF. The chain uses TRBV6-6 and TRBJ2-7; 7 nucleotides line up with TRBD1. The length of the CDR3 is 13 residues. Trimming removed 6 bases from V and 6 bases from J; junction bases left unmatched: 8. Germline V gene data show CDR1 as MNHNY and CDR2 as SVGAGI (reference sequence).

V is TRBV10-3 and J is TRBJ2-1, with D possibly matching TRBD2 (5 bases). CDR1 and CDR2 from the germline V gene are ENHRY and SYGVKD. The CDR3 spans 12 residues. V shed 6 bases and J shed 7 bases, with 10 bases lying between them. In nucleotides, the CDR3 is TGTGCCATCAGGCCAGGCGGGAATGAGCAGTTCTTC. Protein sequence: CAIRPGGNEQFF.

This sequence joins TRBV11-2 and TRBJ2-7; D is unresolved. V was clipped by 3 bases and J by 3 bases, with 12 bases between them. The CDR3 has 14 amino acids. CDR1 is SGHAT, CDR2 FQNNGV, per germline. The CDR3 DNA is TGTGCCAGCAGCTTTGCCCACCGTGACTACGAGCAGTACTTC. It yields the protein CASSFAHRDYEQYF.

This clonotype was picked up a small number of times. J is TRBJ1-1 and V is TRBV28; D is undetermined. The CDR3 has 14 amino acids. The germline gives CDR1 MDHEN, CDR2 SYDVKM. V was pared by 7 bases and J by 0 bases, with 12 bases between. The CDR3 nucleotides are TGTGCCAGCAATGGAGGGCGACTGAACACTGAAGCTTTCTTT. This encodes CASNGGRLNTEAFF.

The chain joins TRBV6-2 or TRBV6-3 to TRBJ2-2, with TRBD1 as a possible D gene (5 bases). CDR1 and CDR2 from the germline V gene are MNHEY and SVGEGT. V lost 8 bases, J lost 4 bases, and 11 bases lay in between. The CDR3 is made up of 13 amino acids. Here the CDR3 reads CASGRASTGELFF. CDR3 nucleotide sequence: TGTGCCAGCGGCAGGGCTAGCACCGGGGAGCTGTTTTTT.

This clonotype was seen a few times. The rearrangement joins TRBV7-9 to TRBJ2-2; 9 bases line up with TRBD1. The CDR3 consists of 17 residues. Per germline, CDR1 SEHNR and CDR2 FQNEAQ (reference sequence). V gave up 5 bases and J gave up 6 bases; unmatched junction bases: 13. The DNA for the CDR3 is TGTGCCAGCAGCCAATCCCTACAGGGGGCAACGGCCGGGGAGCTGTTTTTT. Translation: CASSQSLQGATAGELFF.

This clonotype was seen only a few times. The J gene is TRBJ1-1, the V gene TRBV24-1; D remains ambiguous. The ends were cut back, 9 bases at V and 5 bases at J, with 15 bases in the middle. Germline CDR1 reads KGHDR; CDR2 reads SFDVKD. The CDR3 runs 13 residues. The chain's CDR3 is CATAGSTGTEAFF. In DNA form, the CDR3 reads TGTGCCACCGCTGGCTCAACGGGGACTGAAGCTTTCTTT.

This clonotype came up a few times. This chain links TRBV18 with TRBJ2-3; 9 nucleotides match TRBD1. CDR1 and CDR2 (germline): KGHSH, LQKENI. This CDR3 spans 16 amino acids. With 5 bases clipped from V and 5 bases from J, the junction kept 11 bases outside the gene matches. The DNA for the CDR3 is TGTGCCAGCTCATCCTTGGGACAGGGAACGATAGATACGCAGTATTTT. Protein: CASSSLGQGTIDTQYF.

The rearrangement uses TRBV20-1 and TRBJ2-5, with D uncertain. V was trimmed by 0 bases and J by 5 bases, leaving 7 bases between them. This CDR3 spans 12 amino acids. CDR1 is DFQATT and CDR2 is SNEGSKA in the germline V gene (reference sequence). CDR3 coding DNA: TGCAGTGCTAGAGATCCCTCGGAGACCCAGTACTTC. Protein sequence: CSARDPSETQYF.

Details on this clonotype: One junction end does not reproduce the germline sequence, and a read error may be involved. The chain recombines TRBV6-2 or TRBV6-3 with TRBJ2-3; 11 bases line up with TRBD2. The CDR3 loop spans 15 amino acids. Germline V lookup: CDR1 MNHEY, CDR2 SVGEGT. The CDR3 protein is CGSSPRLAGTDTQYF. The CDR3 DNA is TGTGGCAGCAGTCCGCGACTAGCGGGGACAGATACGCAGTATTTT.

The chain is built from TRBV7-8 and TRBJ1-1, with D uncertain. V lost 4 bases, J lost 4 bases, and 10 bases lay in between. CDR3 length: 13 amino acids. Germline CDR1 reads SGHVS; CDR2 reads FQNEAQ. The CDR3 bases are TGTGCCAGCAGCTATCAGGCTTCCACTGAAGCTTTCTTT. Translating it yields CASSYQASTEAFF.

The chain combines TRBV20-1 with TRBJ2-3, with 11 bases identical to TRBD2. Germline V lookup: CDR1 DFQATT, CDR2 SNEGSKA (reference sequence). The CDR3 is made up of 16 amino acids. The trim removed 6 bases at V and 3 bases at J, leaving 11 bases unmatched. The CDR3 DNA reads as TGCAGTGCCACAATAGGGACTAGCGGATATACAGATACGCAGTATTTT. Translating it yields CSATIGTSGYTDTQYF.

The J gene is TRBJ2-5, the V gene TRBV12-3 or TRBV12-4; no reliable D call. CDR3 length: 15 amino acids. V lost 1 base and J lost 4, with 13 bases in between. CDR3 sequence: CASSLETISRETQYF. DNA of the CDR3: TGTGCCAGCAGTTTAGAGACAATATCCAGAGAGACCCAGTACTTC.

The gene calls are TRBV5-5 and TRBJ1-2, with D maybe TRBD1 (6 bases). V dropped 4 bases and J dropped 4 bases, with 20 bases sitting between them. Germline loops: CDR1 SGHKS, CDR2 YYEKEE (reference sequence). This CDR3 region has 16 residues. CDR3 coding DNA: TGTGCCAGCAGCCCGAATCTGGGACAATTTGGCTATGGCTACACCTTC. This encodes CASSPNLGQFGYGYTF.

This clonotype appeared many times. The chain has TRBV2 and TRBJ2-1; tentatively, D is TRBD1 or TRBD2 (5 bases each). This CDR3 is 17 amino acids long. The V end was cut by 4 bases, the J end by 8 bases, with 24 bases between. The germline V gene has CDR1 SNHLY and CDR2 FYNNEI. The CDR3 is CASSGPGTDFRTDEQFF. CDR3 sequence (DNA): TGTGCCAGCAGTGGCCCCGGGACGGATTTTAGGACGGATGAGCAGTTCTTC. Full variable domain (missing parts from reference TRBV2 and TRBJ2-1): EPEVTQTPSHQVTQMGQEVILRCVPISNHLYFYWYRQILGQKVEFLVSFYNNEISEKSEIFDDQFSVERPDGSNFTLKIRSTKLEDSAMYFCASSGPGTDFRTDEQFFGPGTRLTVL.

This clonotype was seen a few times. The gene calls are TRBV28 and TRBJ2-2, with 10 bases identical to TRBD1. Germline CDR1 MDHEN, CDR2 SYDVKM. Unmatched junction bases numbered 7, after V lost 3 bases and J lost 9 bases. The CDR3 loop spans 15 amino acids. CDR3 nucleotide sequence: TGTGCCAGCAGTTTTGAGACAGGGGGCCGCCGGGAGCTGTTTTTT. Translation: CASSFETGGRRELFF.

The chain recombines TRBV20-1 with TRBJ2-3; 10 positions match TRBD1. Germline CDR1 DFQATT, CDR2 SNEGSKA (reference sequence). After removal of 0 bases from V and 5 bases from J, the junction contained 5 bases not matched to a gene. The CDR3 extends over 15 amino acids. CDR3 sequence reads: CSARDVGQGRDTQYF. The DNA for the CDR3 is TGCAGTGCTAGAGATGTGGGACAGGGGAGAGATACGCAGTATTTT.